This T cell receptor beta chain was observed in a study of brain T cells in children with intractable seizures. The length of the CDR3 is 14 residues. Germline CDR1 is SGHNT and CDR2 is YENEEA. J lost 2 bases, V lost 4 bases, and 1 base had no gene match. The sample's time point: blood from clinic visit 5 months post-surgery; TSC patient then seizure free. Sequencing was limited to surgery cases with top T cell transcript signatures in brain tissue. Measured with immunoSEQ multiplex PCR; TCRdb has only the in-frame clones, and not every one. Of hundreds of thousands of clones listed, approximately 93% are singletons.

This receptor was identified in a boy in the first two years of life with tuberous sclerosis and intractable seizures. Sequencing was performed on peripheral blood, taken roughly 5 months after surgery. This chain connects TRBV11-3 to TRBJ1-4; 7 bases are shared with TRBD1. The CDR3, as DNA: TGTGCCAGCAGCTCACAGGGGACTAATGAAAAACTGTTTTTT. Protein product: CASSSQGTNEKLFF.